This is a list of T cell receptor beta chains from one sample in a study of cytomegalovirus exposure and HLA in healthy donors. Sequencing used immunoSEQ multiplex PCR; TCRdb keeps in-frame clones, though not all of them. The sample has about 170,000 clones; 79% are singletons. Source material: PBMCs. The receptors were gathered from a woman in her fifties or sixties in good health and CMV-seronegative. Each CDR3 is given with its conserved first and last residue.

cdr3_aa: CASSLGGSDTQYF
v_call: TRBV5-1
j_call: TRBJ2-3

cdr3_aa: CASSGGGARQYF
v_call: TRBV9
j_call: TRBJ2-7

cdr3_aa: CASKLGDTQYF
v_call: TRBV10-1
j_call: TRBJ2-3

cdr3_aa: CAWRRGDNSPLHF
v_call: TRBV30
j_call: TRBJ1-6

cdr3_aa: CASSVGGSQEQFF
v_call: TRBV9
j_call: TRBJ2-1

cdr3_aa: CAWSVGNTGELFF
v_call: TRBV30
j_call: TRBJ2-2

cdr3_aa: CASGFGQGAGRQYF
v_call: TRBV7-8
j_call: TRBJ2-7

cdr3_aa: CASSLAKGREKLFF
v_call: TRBV5-5
j_call: TRBJ1-4

cdr3_aa: CASSLTQGMKTQYF
v_call: TRBV7-7
j_call: TRBJ2-5

cdr3_aa: CASTDRYQETQYF
v_call: TRBV5-4
j_call: TRBJ2-5

cdr3_aa: CASGLEGLGNQPQHF
v_call: TRBV5-1
j_call: TRBJ1-5

cdr3_aa: CATSRAGEDTGELFF
v_call: TRBV15
j_call: TRBJ2-2

cdr3_aa: CASSEAPRAKNIQYF
v_call: TRBV6-1
j_call: TRBJ2-4

cdr3_aa: CASSLTGLALNLSSYNEQFF
v_call: TRBV7-3
j_call: TRBJ2-1

cdr3_aa: CASSFWRFDDEQYF
v_call: TRBV7-9
j_call: TRBJ2-7

cdr3_aa: CASSESLGNQPQHF
v_call: TRBV7-6
j_call: TRBJ1-5

cdr3_aa: CASTSPRTSVSGGETQYF
v_call: TRBV7-2
j_call: TRBJ2-5

cdr3_aa: CAISESRESYEQYF
v_call: TRBV10-3
j_call: TRBJ2-7

cdr3_aa: CASSSRDLYGYTF
v_call: TRBV7-2
j_call: TRBJ1-2

cdr3_aa: CASTTDREAYGYTF
v_call: TRBV19
j_call: TRBJ1-2

cdr3_aa: CSVERDGSSYEQYF
v_call: TRBV29-1
j_call: TRBJ2-7

cdr3_aa: CASSDTGTPNTEAFF
v_call: TRBV19
j_call: TRBJ1-1

cdr3_aa: CASSPLGDINQPQHF
v_call: TRBV18
j_call: TRBJ1-5

cdr3_aa: CASSGGRGQGETQYF
v_call: TRBV9
j_call: TRBJ2-5

cdr3_aa: CASSQQRVTTNEKLFF
v_call: TRBV14
j_call: TRBJ1-4

cdr3_aa: CASSQDRGFTHEQYF
v_call: TRBV4-1
j_call: TRBJ2-7

cdr3_aa: CAISEGQGAYTEAFF
v_call: TRBV10-3
j_call: TRBJ1-1

cdr3_aa: CASSPLQGDSYNEQFF
v_call: TRBV28
j_call: TRBJ2-1

cdr3_aa: CASGQDRVGNTIYF
v_call: TRBV28
j_call: TRBJ1-3

cdr3_aa: CASSPGTSEVMGQFF
v_call: TRBV4-3
j_call: TRBJ2-1

cdr3_aa: CASRPAGETQYF
v_call: TRBV11-2
j_call: TRBJ2-5

cdr3_aa: CASDNRAQGETQYF
v_call: TRBV6-6
j_call: TRBJ2-5

cdr3_aa: CASSQEGLGGRDEQYF
v_call: TRBV4-1
j_call: TRBJ2-7

cdr3_aa: CASSNAWTSGGAYQQYF
v_call: TRBV10-2
j_call: TRBJ2-7

cdr3_aa: CAHSIQGVTEAFF
v_call: TRBV30
j_call: TRBJ1-1

cdr3_aa: CASSLEGYEQFF
v_call: TRBV6-1
j_call: TRBJ2-1

cdr3_aa: CASSNLGGGTEAFF
v_call: TRBV7-9
j_call: TRBJ1-1

cdr3_aa: CASAPGGTNTGELFF
v_call: TRBV5-1
j_call: TRBJ2-2

cdr3_aa: CSVGTGGSQPQHF
v_call: TRBV29-1
j_call: TRBJ1-5

cdr3_aa: CASSSGLGRTDTQYF
v_call: TRBV5-1
j_call: TRBJ2-3

cdr3_aa: CASRGFSGRVHEQYF
v_call: TRBV2
j_call: TRBJ2-7

cdr3_aa: CASSPWTTPGETQYF
v_call: TRBV7-8
j_call: TRBJ2-5

cdr3_aa: CATAPRPNSYEQYF
v_call: TRBV7-5
j_call: TRBJ2-7

cdr3_aa: CSVEEFRLSTERHGYTF
v_call: TRBV29-1
j_call: TRBJ1-2

cdr3_aa: CASSPGRGEMNTEAFF
v_call: TRBV9
j_call: TRBJ1-1

cdr3_aa: CASTGRGGNQPQHF
v_call: TRBV6-6
j_call: TRBJ1-5